This T cell receptor beta chain comes out of a study of post-analysis software for immune sequencing data. In the study overall: Multiple sclerosis in the patients followed relapsing-remitting, secondary progressive and progressive-relapsing courses. Regarding the study as a whole: There were a few TRBV segments more frequent in patients than controls, and TRBV5-6, TRBV5-1 and TRBV20-1 were among them. Controls showed significantly higher normalized Chao1 diversity than did multiple sclerosis patients.

Germline V CDR1 and CDR2: SEHNR, FQNEAQ (reference sequence). Trimming cost V 7 bases and J 8 bases, with 17 bases left between them. CDR3 size: 13 residues. Unique molecular identifiers featured in each of the TCR beta cDNA libraries. T cells numbering roughly 0.85 to 11 million gave rise to 500,000 or so cDNA molecules. One entry per CDR3 protein results from TCRdb running MiXCR on the PCR reads. The table records about 500,000 distinct CDR3 sequences, around 40% of them present only once. With respect to this clonotype: Its antigen is not identified.

Sequenced: blood. The chain combines TRBV7-9 with TRBJ1-2; no reliable D call. The source of this sequence is a girl aged 10 to 17 with multiple sclerosis. The CDR3 bases are TGTGCCAGCACCTCGGCTAGGGTCCCAGGCTACACCTTC. It yields the protein CASTSARVPGYTF.